What follows describes a single TCR beta chain. Its antigen is not known. Running of the v3.0 immunoSEQ assay took place at survey level. Assay: immunoSEQ multiplex PCR; the TCRdb copy retains only in-frame clones and omits some. The sample contains some 25,000 clones, around 88% of which appear only once. The data are from a study of long-term antiretroviral therapy in people with HIV. Study in general: It was about a decade after the earliest samples that the 2015 immediate-ART recommendation appeared.

V lost 0 bases and J 12 bases, leaving 11 bases between the germline ends. This CDR3 region has 12 residues. CDR1 is ENHRY and CDR2 is SYGVKD in the germline V gene. The study's findings and limits: Repertoires looked antigen-experienced, with only a slight naive shift after ART. Information on adherence to ART, viral resistance or therapy changes was unavailable. After ART, diversity increased yet remained lower than transplant donor controls.

The receptor was derived from a man aged 30 to 45 with HIV. The rearrangement uses TRBV10-3 and TRBJ1-1; unclear D gene. The sample was unsorted PBMCs, taken roughly 4.5 years after starting antiretroviral therapy. The CDR3 region is CAISESPETSFF. CDR3 DNA sequence: TGTGCCATCAGTGAGTCGCCAGAGACCTCTTTCTTT.